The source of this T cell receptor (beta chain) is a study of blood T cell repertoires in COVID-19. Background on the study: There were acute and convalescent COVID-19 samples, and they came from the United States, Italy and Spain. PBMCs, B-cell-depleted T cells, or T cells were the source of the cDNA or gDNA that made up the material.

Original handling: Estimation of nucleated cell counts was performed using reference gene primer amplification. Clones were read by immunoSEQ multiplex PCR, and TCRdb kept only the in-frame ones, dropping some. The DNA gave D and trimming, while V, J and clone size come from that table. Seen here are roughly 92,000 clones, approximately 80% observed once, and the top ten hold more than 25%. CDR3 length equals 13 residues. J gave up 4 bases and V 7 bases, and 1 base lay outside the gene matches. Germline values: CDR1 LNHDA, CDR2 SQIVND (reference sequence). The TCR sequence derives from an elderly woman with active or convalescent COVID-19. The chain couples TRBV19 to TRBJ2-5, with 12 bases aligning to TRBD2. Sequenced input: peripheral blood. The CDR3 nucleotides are TGTGCCAGTAAACTAGCGGGAGGAGAGACCCAGTACTTC. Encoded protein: CASKLAGGETQYF.